This T cell receptor (beta chain) was found in a study of T cell changes during pregnancy in multiple sclerosis. The CDR3 length is 16 residues. The germline V and J ends were trimmed by 4 bases and 9 bases, with 19 bases remaining between them. Germline V lookup: CDR1 KGHSH, CDR2 LQKENI. The method was immunoSEQ multiplex PCR; TCRdb's version includes in-frame clones alone and lacks a portion of them. The sample comprises tens of thousands of clones, around nine tenths of which are singletons, and about 0.5% rests with the top ten. This clone was detected only a few times. Sample: CD4+ T cells from peripheral blood mononuclear cells, taken in the first trimester of pregnancy. This TCR came from a female donor with multiple sclerosis, enrolled in a pregnancy study. This chain joins TRBV18 and TRBJ1-6; TRBD1 is a possible D gene (5 bases). CDR3 coding DNA: TGTGCCAGCTCACTTACGGGACGGACTAGTCCTTCACCCCTCCACTTT. Its protein is CASSLTGRTSPSPLHF.